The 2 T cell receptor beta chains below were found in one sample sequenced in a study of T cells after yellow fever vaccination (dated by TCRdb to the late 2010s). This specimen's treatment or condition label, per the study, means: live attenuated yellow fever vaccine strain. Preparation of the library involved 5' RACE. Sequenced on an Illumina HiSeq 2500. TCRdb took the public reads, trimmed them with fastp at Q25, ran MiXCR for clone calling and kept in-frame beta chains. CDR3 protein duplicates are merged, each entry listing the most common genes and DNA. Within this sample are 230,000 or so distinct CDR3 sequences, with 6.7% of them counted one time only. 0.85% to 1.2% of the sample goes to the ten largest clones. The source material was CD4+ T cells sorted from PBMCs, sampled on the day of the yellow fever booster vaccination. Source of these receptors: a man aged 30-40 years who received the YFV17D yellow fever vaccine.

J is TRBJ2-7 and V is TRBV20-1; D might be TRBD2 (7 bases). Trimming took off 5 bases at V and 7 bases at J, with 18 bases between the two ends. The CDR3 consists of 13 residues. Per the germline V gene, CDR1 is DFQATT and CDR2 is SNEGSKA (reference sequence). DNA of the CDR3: TGCAGTGCTCCGACTGGGGGGGCAGAGGAGCAGTACTTC. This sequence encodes CSAPTGGAEEQYF.

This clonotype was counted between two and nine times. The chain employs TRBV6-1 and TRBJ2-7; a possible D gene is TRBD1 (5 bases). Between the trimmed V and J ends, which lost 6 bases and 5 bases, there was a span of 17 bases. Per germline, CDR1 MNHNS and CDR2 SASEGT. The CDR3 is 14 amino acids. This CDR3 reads CASRDRRVENEQYF. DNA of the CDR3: TGTGCCAGCAGGGACCGCAGGGTGGAGAACGAGCAGTACTTC.